Following are 10 T cell receptor beta chains from one sample sequenced in a study of cytomegalovirus exposure and HLA in healthy donors. In the PCR, 60 Vbeta and 13 Jbeta primers were used. Produced via immunoSEQ multiplex PCR; TCRdb's table is partial and in-frame only. The sample has approximately 31,000 clones, 87% seen once; the top ten hold around 3%. The specimen sequenced was PBMCs. Receptor source: a boy aged 5-17 years in good health and CMV-seronegative.

In its sample, this clone was seen once. V gene TRBV4-2 combines with J gene TRBJ2-3; 9 bases map to TRBD2. In germline, CDR1 is LGHNA, CDR2 YNFKEQ. This CDR3 region has 15 residues. V lost 4 bases and J lost 8; bases outside the gene matches: 10. CDR3 sequence (DNA): TGTGCCAGCAGCCCGACGGGACTAGCTTTTTCTACGCAGTATTTT. This codes for CASSPTGLAFSTQYF.

Only a few counts were recorded for this clone. The CDR3: CASSQGGQGIYNEQFF. The CDR3 DNA follows: TGTGCCAGCAGCCAAGGGGGTCAGGGTATTTACAATGAGCAGTTCTTC. This chain links TRBV4-2 with TRBJ2-1; D perhaps matches TRBD1 (5 bases). Between the trimmed V and J ends, which lost 1 base and 4 bases, there was a span of 14 bases. The CDR3 runs to 16 residues. The germline V gene encodes CDR1 LGHNA and CDR2 YNFKEQ.

As concerns this clone: The identical CDR3 is also encoded by other nucleotide sequences in the sample. This chain links TRBV19 with TRBJ1-5; a possible D gene is TRBD1 (5 bases). The V gene lost 3 bases and the J gene lost 6 bases, with 12 bases spanning the gap. The CDR3 is 14 residues long. Germline V lookup: CDR1 LNHDA, CDR2 SQIVND (reference sequence). The CDR3 region is CASSITGLSQPQHF. DNA for the CDR3: TGTGCCAGTAGTATTACAGGCTTGTCTCAGCCCCAGCATTTT.

V gene TRBV5-4 combines with J gene TRBJ2-5; the match to TRBD2 covers 12 bases. Germline V CDR1 and CDR2: SGHNT, YYREEE (reference sequence). V lost 4 bases and J lost 4; bases outside the gene matches: 2. The CDR3 covers 14 residues. The CDR3 coding sequence is TGTGCCAGCAGCCCGACTAGCGGGGGAGAGACCCAGTACTTC. The encoded protein is CASSPTSGGETQYF.

The chain carries TRBV11-2 and TRBJ2-3; the D is unclear. V dropped 0 bases and J dropped 7 bases, with 8 bases sitting between them. This CDR3 spans 13 amino acids. Germline CDR1 SGHAT, CDR2 FQNNGV. The CDR3 reads CASSLDGGHTQYF. For the CDR3, the DNA is TGTGCCAGCAGCTTAGACGGCGGCCATACGCAGTATTTT.

The chain has TRBV11-2 and TRBJ2-3, with a tentative D call TRBD1 (6 bases). Trimming pared 3 bases from V and 2 bases from J, leaving 12 bases between. This CDR3 comprises 15 residues. Germline V gene sequence: CDR1 SGHAT, CDR2 FQNNGV. The CDR3 nucleotides read TGTGCCAGCAGCTTCGAGGGGGAGACCACAGATACGCAGTATTTT. Its protein product is CASSFEGETTDTQYF.

This chain uses TRBV2 with TRBJ1-4; 7 bases map to TRBD1. In germline, CDR1 is SNHLY, CDR2 FYNNEI. The CDR3 has 18 residues. The ends lost 6 bases at V and 1 base at J; junction bases unmatched: 14. CDR3 sequence (DNA): TGTGCCAGCAGCCAGCAACCAGGGGGTTTTTTAACTAATGAAAAACTGTTTTTT. As protein: CASSQQPGGFLTNEKLFF.

This sequence joins TRBV10-2 and TRBJ2-7; 7 nucleotides line up with TRBD1. Germline V gene lookup returns CDR1 WSHSY and CDR2 SAAADI. The CDR3 runs 16 residues. Germline trimming cut 7 bases from V and 2 bases from J; bases unmatched to any gene: 14. The CDR3 region has the DNA TGCGCCAGCAAAAGATTACCCGGGACAGAAGCCTACGAGCAGTACTTC. It codes for CASKRLPGTEAYEQYF.

V gene TRBV7-2 combines with J gene TRBJ1-4; a possible D gene is TRBD1 (6 bases). This CDR3 is built from 15 residues. Trimming took 3 bases from V and 7 from J, leaving 15 bases between them. Germline CDR1 reads SGHTA; CDR2 reads FQGNSA. CDR3 sequence reads: CASSFRGAMVEKLFF. CDR3 coding DNA: TGTGCCAGCAGCTTCAGGGGAGCAATGGTTGAAAAACTGTTTTTT. The entire variable domain, with the rest obtained from reference TRBV7-2 and TRBJ1-4, is as follows: GAGVSQSPSNKVTEKGKDVELRCDPISGHTALYWYRQSLGQGLEFLIYFQGNSAPDKSGLPSDRFSAERTGGSVSTLTIQRTQQEDSAVYLCASSFRGAMVEKLFFGSGTQLSVL.

In its sample, this clone was seen a few times. The V call is TRBV18, the J call TRBJ2-7; TRBD1 aligns across 9 bases. Germline CDR1 reads KGHSH; CDR2 reads LQKENI. There are 13 residues in the CDR3. The J segment lost 7 bases and the V segment lost 8 bases, leaving 9 bases of the junction unmatched. The CDR3 coding sequence is TGTGCCAGCGCCGGGACAGGGAATGGAGAGCAGTACTTC. As protein: CASAGTGNGEQYF.